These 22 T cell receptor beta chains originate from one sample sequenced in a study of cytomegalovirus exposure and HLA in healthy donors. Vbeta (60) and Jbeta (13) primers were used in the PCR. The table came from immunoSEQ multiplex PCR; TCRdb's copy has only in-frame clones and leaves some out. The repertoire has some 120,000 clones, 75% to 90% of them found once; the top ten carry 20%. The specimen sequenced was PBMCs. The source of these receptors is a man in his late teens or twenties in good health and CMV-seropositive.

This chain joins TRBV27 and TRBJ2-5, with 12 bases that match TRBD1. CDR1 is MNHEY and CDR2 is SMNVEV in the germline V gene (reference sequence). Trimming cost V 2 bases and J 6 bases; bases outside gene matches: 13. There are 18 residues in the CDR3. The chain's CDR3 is CASSLTGWDRGLRKTQYF. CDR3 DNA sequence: TGTGCCAGCAGTTTAACAGGATGGGACAGGGGGCTTCGAAAGACCCAGTACTTC.

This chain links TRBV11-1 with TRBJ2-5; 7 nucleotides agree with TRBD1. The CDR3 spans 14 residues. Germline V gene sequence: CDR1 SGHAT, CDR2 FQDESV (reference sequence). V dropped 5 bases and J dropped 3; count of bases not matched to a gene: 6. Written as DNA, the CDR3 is TGTGCCAGCAGCCCCCGACAGGGTAAAGAGACCCAGTACTTC. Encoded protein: CASSPRQGKETQYF. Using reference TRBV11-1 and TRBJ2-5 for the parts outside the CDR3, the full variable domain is EAEVAQSPRYKITEKSQAVAFWCDPISGHATLYWYRQILGQGPELLVQFQDESVVDDSQLPKDRFSAERLKGVDSTLKIQPAELGDSAMYLCASSPRQGKETQYFGPGTRLLVL.

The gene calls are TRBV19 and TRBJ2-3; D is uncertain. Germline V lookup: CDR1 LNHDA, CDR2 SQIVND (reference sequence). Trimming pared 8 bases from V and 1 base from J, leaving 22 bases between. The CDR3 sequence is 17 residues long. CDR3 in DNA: TGTGCCAGTTCCTCAGCGTGGATCGGCGCCGGCACAGATACGCAGTATTTT. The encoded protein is CASSSAWIGAGTDTQYF. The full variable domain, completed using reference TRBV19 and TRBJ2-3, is DGGITQSPKYLFRKEGQNVTLSCEQNLNHDAMYWYRQDPGQGLRLIYYSQIVNDFQKGDIAEGYSVSREKKESFPLTVTSAQKNPTAFYLCASSSAWIGAGTDTQYFGPGTRLTVL.

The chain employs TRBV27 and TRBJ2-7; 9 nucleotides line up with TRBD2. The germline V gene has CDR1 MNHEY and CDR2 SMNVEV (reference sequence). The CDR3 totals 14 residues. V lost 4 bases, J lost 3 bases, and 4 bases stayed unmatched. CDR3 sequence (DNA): TGTGCCAGCAGTTCCGGGACTAGCCTCTACGAGCAGTACTTC. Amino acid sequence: CASSSGTSLYEQYF.

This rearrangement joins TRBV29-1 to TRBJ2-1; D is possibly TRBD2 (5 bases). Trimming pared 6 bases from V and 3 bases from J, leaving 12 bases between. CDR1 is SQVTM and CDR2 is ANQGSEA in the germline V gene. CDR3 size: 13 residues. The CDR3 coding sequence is TGCAGCGTCCTAAGAGGGCTCTACAATGAGCAGTTCTTC. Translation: CSVLRGLYNEQFF.

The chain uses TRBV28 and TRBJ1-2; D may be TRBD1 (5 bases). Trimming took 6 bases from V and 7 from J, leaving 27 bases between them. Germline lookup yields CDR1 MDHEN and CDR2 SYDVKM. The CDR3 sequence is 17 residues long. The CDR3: CASRGGSTTLRIGGYTF. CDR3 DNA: TGTGCCAGCAGGGGGGGGTCGACAACCCTTAGGATAGGTGGCTACACCTTC.

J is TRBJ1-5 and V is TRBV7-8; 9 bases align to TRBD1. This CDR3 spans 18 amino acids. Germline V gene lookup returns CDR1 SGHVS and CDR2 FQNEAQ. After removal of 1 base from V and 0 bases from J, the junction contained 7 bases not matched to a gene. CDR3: CASSLGNTGGISNQPQHF. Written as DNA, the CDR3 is TGTGCCAGCAGCTTAGGAAATACAGGGGGCATTAGCAATCAGCCCCAGCATTTT.

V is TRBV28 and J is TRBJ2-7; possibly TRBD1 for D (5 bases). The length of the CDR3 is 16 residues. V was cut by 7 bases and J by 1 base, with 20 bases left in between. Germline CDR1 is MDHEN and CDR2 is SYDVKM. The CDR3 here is CASTPPVMGPSYEQYF. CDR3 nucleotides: TGTGCCAGCACCCCTCCGGTTATGGGGCCGTCCTACGAGCAGTACTTC.

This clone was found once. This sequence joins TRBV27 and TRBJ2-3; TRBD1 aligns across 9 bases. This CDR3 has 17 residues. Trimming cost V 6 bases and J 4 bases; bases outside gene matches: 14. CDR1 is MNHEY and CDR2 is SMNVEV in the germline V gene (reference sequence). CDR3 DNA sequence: TGTGCCAGCAGCCCCACCCAAACAGGGGGCGTATCAGATACGCAGTATTTT. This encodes CASSPTQTGGVSDTQYF.

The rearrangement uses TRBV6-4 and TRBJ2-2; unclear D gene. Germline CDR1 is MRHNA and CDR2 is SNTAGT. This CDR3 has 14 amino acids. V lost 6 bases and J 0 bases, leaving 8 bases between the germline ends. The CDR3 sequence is CASSRNTNTGELFF. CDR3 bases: TGTGCCAGCAGCCGAAACACGAACACCGGGGAGCTGTTTTTT.

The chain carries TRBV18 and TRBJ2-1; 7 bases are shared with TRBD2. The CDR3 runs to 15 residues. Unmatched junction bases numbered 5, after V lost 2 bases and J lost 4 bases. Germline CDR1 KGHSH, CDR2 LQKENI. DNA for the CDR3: TGTGCCAGCTCACCAAGGGCGGGGGATTACAATGAGCAGTTCTTC. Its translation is CASSPRAGDYNEQFF. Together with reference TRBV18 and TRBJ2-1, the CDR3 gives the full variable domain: NAGVMQNPRHLVRRRGQEARLRCSPMKGHSHVYWYRQLPEEGLKFMVYLQKENIIDESGMPKERFSAEFPKEGPSILRIQQVVRGDSAAYFCASSPRAGDYNEQFFGPGTRLTVL.

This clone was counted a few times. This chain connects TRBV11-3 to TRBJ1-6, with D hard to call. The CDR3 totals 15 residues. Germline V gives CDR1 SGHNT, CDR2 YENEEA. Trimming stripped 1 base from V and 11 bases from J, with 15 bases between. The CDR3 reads CASSLVWAKQTPLHF. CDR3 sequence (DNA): TGTGCCAGCAGCTTAGTGTGGGCCAAGCAAACACCCCTCCACTTT.

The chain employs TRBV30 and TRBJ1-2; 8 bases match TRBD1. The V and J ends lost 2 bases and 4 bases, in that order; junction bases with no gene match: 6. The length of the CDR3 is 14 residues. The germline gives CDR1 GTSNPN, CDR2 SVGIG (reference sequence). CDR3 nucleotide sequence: TGTGCCTGGAGTCGGACAGGGTCTGTCTATGGCTACACCTTC. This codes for CAWSRTGSVYGYTF.

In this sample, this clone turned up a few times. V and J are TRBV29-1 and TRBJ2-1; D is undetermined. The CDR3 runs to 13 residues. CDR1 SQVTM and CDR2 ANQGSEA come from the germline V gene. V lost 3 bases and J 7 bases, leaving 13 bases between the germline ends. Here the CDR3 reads CSVEPNAGNEQFF. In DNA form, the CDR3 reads TGCAGCGTTGAGCCAAACGCCGGGAATGAGCAGTTCTTC.

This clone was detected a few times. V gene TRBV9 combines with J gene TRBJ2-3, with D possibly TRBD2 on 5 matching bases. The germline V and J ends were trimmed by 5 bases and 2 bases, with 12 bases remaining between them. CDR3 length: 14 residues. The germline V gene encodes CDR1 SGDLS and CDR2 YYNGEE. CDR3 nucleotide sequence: TGTGCCAGCAGTCAAACGGGGTCCACAGATACGCAGTATTTT. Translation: CASSQTGSTDTQYF.

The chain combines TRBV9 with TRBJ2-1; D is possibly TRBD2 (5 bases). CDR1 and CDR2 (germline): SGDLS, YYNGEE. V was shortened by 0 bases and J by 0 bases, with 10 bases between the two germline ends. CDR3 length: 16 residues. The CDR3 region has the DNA TGTGCCAGCAGCGTAGAGCCGGGGAACTCCTACAATGAGCAGTTCTTC. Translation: CASSVEPGNSYNEQFF.

The CDR3 is CASRPEPHSNQPQHF. Written as DNA, the CDR3 is TGTGCCAGCAGGCCAGAACCTCATAGCAATCAGCCCCAGCATTTT. The chain combines TRBV27 with TRBJ1-5, with D uncertain. The V end lost 6 bases, the J end lost 0 bases, and 12 bases lay between the germline ends. The germline gives CDR1 MNHEY, CDR2 SMNVEV (reference sequence). This CDR3 has 15 amino acids.

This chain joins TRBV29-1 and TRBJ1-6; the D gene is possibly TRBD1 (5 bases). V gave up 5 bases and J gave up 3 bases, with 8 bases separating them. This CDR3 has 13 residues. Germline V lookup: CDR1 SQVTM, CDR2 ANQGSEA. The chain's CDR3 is CSVKTDYNSPLHF. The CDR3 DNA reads TGCAGCGTTAAGACAGACTATAATTCACCCCTCCACTTT.

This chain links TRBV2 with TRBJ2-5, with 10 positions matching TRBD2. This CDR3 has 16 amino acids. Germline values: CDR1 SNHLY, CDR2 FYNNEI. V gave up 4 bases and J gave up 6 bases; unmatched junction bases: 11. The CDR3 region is CASSAVGAGGPKTQYF. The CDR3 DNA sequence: TGTGCCAGCAGTGCGGTCGGAGCGGGGGGGCCCAAGACCCAGTACTTC.

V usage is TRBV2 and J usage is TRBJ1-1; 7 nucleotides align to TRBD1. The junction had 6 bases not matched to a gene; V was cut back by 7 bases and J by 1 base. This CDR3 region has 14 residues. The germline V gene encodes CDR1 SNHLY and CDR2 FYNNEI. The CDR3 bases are TGTGCCAGCACAAAGGCAGGGGGGAACACTGAAGCTTTCTTT. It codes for CASTKAGGNTEAFF.

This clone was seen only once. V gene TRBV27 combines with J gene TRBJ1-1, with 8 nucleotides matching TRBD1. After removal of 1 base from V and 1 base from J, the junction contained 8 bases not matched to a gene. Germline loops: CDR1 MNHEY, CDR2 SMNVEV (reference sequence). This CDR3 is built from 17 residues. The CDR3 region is CASSLYPGGSGNTEAFF. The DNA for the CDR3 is TGTGCCAGCAGTTTATACCCAGGGGGCAGCGGGAACACTGAAGCTTTCTTT.

DNA of the CDR3: TGCGCCAGCAGCCGACTAAAGGGGGTTGGGGAGCTGTTTTTT. Amino acid sequence: CASSRLKGVGELFF. The V call is TRBV4-1, the J call TRBJ2-2, with D possibly being TRBD1 (6 bases). This CDR3 region has 14 residues. Germline CDR1 is MGHRA and CDR2 is YSYEKL. Trimming pared 4 bases from V and 8 bases from J, leaving 14 bases between.